The 21 T cell receptor beta chains below all came from one sample that was sequenced in a study of Ad26.COV2.S vaccination and SARS-CoV-2 variants. Documented treatment: some 19 received Ad26.COV2.S at low or high dose, single or two shots; several received placebo; per-sample allocation not given. Material that was analyzed had been drawn on day 63 after the first vaccine or placebo injection. TCRdb keeps only in-frame clones here, not all; method: immunoSEQ multiplex PCR. The sample carries hundreds of thousands of clones, more than 70% recorded once. Sequencing was performed on peripheral blood, taken in a trial of Ad26.COV2.S vaccine versus placebo. These receptors originate from a person aged 18-60 years who received the Ad26.COV2.S COVID-19 vaccine or a placebo.

This chain joins TRBV6-2 or TRBV6-3 and TRBJ1-6; D is unresolved. The CDR3 spans 17 residues. The germline V gene encodes CDR1 MNHEY and CDR2 SVGEGT. V lost 6 bases, J lost 4 bases, and 19 bases lay in between. This chain's CDR3 is CASSQHTATIYNSPLHF. In nucleotides, the CDR3 is TGTGCCAGCAGCCAGCATACAGCTACCATTTATAATTCACCCCTCCACTTT.

The chain employs TRBV7-9 and TRBJ1-3; perhaps TRBD1 as D (5 bases). Trimming pared 7 bases from V and 8 bases from J, leaving 18 bases between. Germline CDR1 and CDR2: SEHNR and FQNEAQ (reference sequence). The CDR3 is 14 residues long. CDR3 amino acids: CASNQAATGDTIYF. The CDR3, as DNA: TGTGCCAGCAACCAGGCGGCCACGGGGGACACCATATATTTT. The whole variable domain, filled in from reference TRBV7-9 and TRBJ1-3, reads DTGVSQNPRHKITKRGQNVTFRCDPISEHNRLYWYRQTLGQGPEFLTYFQNEAQLEKSRLLSDRFSAERPKGSFSTLEIQRTEQGDSAMYLCASNQAATGDTIYFGEGSWLTVV.

The chain carries TRBV6-2 or TRBV6-3 and TRBJ2-7; D may match TRBD1 or TRBD2 (5 bases each). The V gene's germline CDR1 is MNHEY and CDR2 SVGEGT. The CDR3 extends over 16 amino acids. The V gene lost 5 bases and the J gene lost 1 base, with 18 bases spanning the gap. The CDR3 coding sequence is TGTGCCAGCAGTACCACCCGGGGCCGTAATTCCTACGAGCAGTACTTC. Its protein product is CASSTTRGRNSYEQYF.

The CDR3 nucleotides read TGTGCCAGTAGTATGGGACAGGGCGGTAAAAAACTGTTTTTT. Translated, it gives CASSMGQGGKKLFF. The J gene is TRBJ1-4, the V gene TRBV19, with TRBD1 matching over 9 bases. J lost 9 bases, V lost 3 bases, and 5 bases had no gene match. There are 14 residues in the CDR3. Germline V gene data show CDR1 as LNHDA and CDR2 as SQIVND (reference sequence).

This clone was picked up one time. J is TRBJ2-2 and V is TRBV13, with TRBD2 identical over 11 bases. The CDR3 totals 17 residues. V lost 6 bases to trimming and J lost 7 bases; unmatched junction nucleotides: 13. The V gene's germline CDR1 is PRHDT and CDR2 FYEKMQ (reference sequence). The CDR3 reads CASSKSSRLAGGGELFF. CDR3 DNA sequence: TGTGCCAGCAGTAAATCGAGTCGGCTAGCGGGGGGCGGGGAGCTGTTTTTT. The full variable domain, completed using reference TRBV13 and TRBJ2-2, is AAGVIQSPRHLIKEKRETATLKCYPIPRHDTVYWYQQGPGQDPQFLISFYEKMQSDKGSIPDRFSAQQFSDYHSELNMSSLELGDSALYFCASSKSSRLAGGGELFFGEGSRLTVL.

This clone was observed once. The chain recombines TRBV5-5 with TRBJ1-4, with D unresolved. Trimming left V 2 bases short and J 6 bases short, with 11 bases between. Germline V gene sequence: CDR1 SGHKS, CDR2 YYEKEE (reference sequence). This CDR3 is 14 amino acids long. CDR3 protein: CASSFGRKDEKLFF. CDR3 DNA sequence: TGTGCCAGCAGCTTCGGCAGGAAGGATGAAAAACTGTTTTTT.

This sequence joins TRBV12-3 or TRBV12-4 and TRBJ1-6, with D hard to call. V lost 1 base to trimming and J lost 6 bases, with 4 bases between them. This CDR3 is built from 13 residues. The CDR3 DNA follows: TGTGCCAGCAGTTTAGAGTTTAATTCACCCCTCCACTTT. Its translation is CASSLEFNSPLHF.

V gene TRBV5-5 combines with J gene TRBJ2-7; 10 bases align to TRBD2. The CDR3 is 17 amino acids. Trimming removed 0 bases from V and 4 bases from J; junction bases left unmatched: 10. CDR1 is SGHKS and CDR2 is YYEKEE in the germline V gene (reference sequence). CDR3 DNA: TGTGCCAGCAGCTTGGTAGTTAGCGGGGGGCTTATTTACGAGCAGTACTTC. It yields the protein CASSLVVSGGLIYEQYF.

This rearrangement joins TRBV5-8 to TRBJ1-5; D is unresolved. Germline V gene sequence: CDR1 SGHTS, CDR2 YDEGEE. CDR3 size: 17 residues. The V end was cut by 1 base, the J end by 0 bases, with 14 bases between. The CDR3, as DNA: TGTGCCAGCAGCTTGCTAGTTGTCTTTGATAGCAATCAGCCCCAGCATTTT. Translating it yields CASSLLVVFDSNQPQHF.

This chain's CDR3 is CATSRDGANRAYQETQYF. DNA of the CDR3: TGTGCCACCAGCAGAGATGGCGCCAACAGGGCCTACCAAGAGACCCAGTACTTC. The gene calls are TRBV15 and TRBJ2-5; D may be TRBD1 (6 bases). The germline V and J ends were trimmed by 0 bases and 0 bases, with 17 bases remaining between them. The germline gives CDR1 LNHNV, CDR2 YYDKDF (reference sequence). The CDR3 contains 18 residues. The variable domain in full, with the rest retrieved from reference TRBV15 and TRBJ2-5, is DAMVIQNPRYQVTQFGKPVTLSCSQTLNHNVMYWYQQKSSQAPKLLFHYYDKDFNNEADTPDNFQSRRPNTSFCFLDIRSPGLGDTAMYLCATSRDGANRAYQETQYFGPGTRLLVL.

V is TRBV4-2 and J is TRBJ2-7; unclear D gene. The CDR3 extends over 19 amino acids. V lost 0 bases to trimming and J lost 3 bases, with 24 bases between them. Germline CDR1 reads LGHNA; CDR2 reads YNFKEQ. The CDR3 reads CASSQEKGLRRAHGYEQYF. In nucleotides, the CDR3 is TGTGCCAGCAGCCAAGAGAAGGGCCTCCGTAGAGCACACGGCTACGAGCAGTACTTC.

This rearrangement joins TRBV7-6 to TRBJ2-7; a weak D match, TRBD2 (5 bases). The CDR3 totals 11 residues. Trimming shortened V by 4 bases and J by 6 bases, and 7 bases separated the two germline ends. CDR1 is SGHVS, CDR2 FNYEAQ, per germline. DNA for the CDR3: TGTGCCAGCAGCTCCGGACTCGAGCAGTACTTC. This codes for CASSSGLEQYF.

This clone appeared once. The V call is TRBV19, the J call TRBJ2-7; 10 bases line up with TRBD1. CDR3 length: 17 residues. Per the germline V gene, CDR1 is LNHDA and CDR2 is SQIVND (reference sequence). Unmatched junction bases numbered 10, after V lost 3 bases and J lost 2 bases. This CDR3 reads CASSILAGTGDTYEQYF. The CDR3 coding sequence is TGTGCCAGTAGTATCCTTGCCGGGACAGGGGACACCTACGAGCAGTACTTC.

A remark on this clone: Other DNA sequences in the sample encode the same CDR3. The rearrangement uses TRBV27 and TRBJ1-5, with TRBD1 identical over 9 bases. The CDR3 contains 14 residues. J gave up 6 bases and V 5 bases, and 5 bases lay outside the gene matches. Germline CDR1 MNHEY, CDR2 SMNVEV (reference sequence). CDR3 nucleotides: TGTGCCAGCAGTCCACAGGGGGCGGGTCAGCCCCAGCATTTT. It yields the protein CASSPQGAGQPQHF.

V usage is TRBV6-5 and J usage is TRBJ2-2, with TRBD2 matching over 11 bases. Per germline, CDR1 MNHEY and CDR2 SVGAGI. Trimming took 5 bases from V and 5 from J; bases not matched to a gene: 4. The CDR3 runs 15 residues. CDR3 amino acids: CASSPGLAATGELFF. Written as DNA, the CDR3 is TGTGCCAGCAGTCCGGGACTAGCGGCTACCGGGGAGCTGTTTTTT.

The genes are TRBV4-2 and TRBJ2-7, with D perhaps matching TRBD2 (6 bases). This CDR3 is built from 14 residues. Germline V gives CDR1 LGHNA, CDR2 YNFKEQ. V lost 5 bases and J 6 bases, leaving 17 bases between the germline ends. CDR3 in DNA: TGTGCCAGCAGCTTGGAGGGCTTAAAGAGCGAGCAGTACTTC. It yields the protein CASSLEGLKSEQYF.

The V gene is TRBV7-2, the J gene TRBJ2-2, with 7 bases that match TRBD2. The length of the CDR3 is 18 residues. The germline CDR1 and CDR2 sequences are SGHTA and FQGNSA. V lost 1 base to trimming and J lost 5 bases; unmatched junction nucleotides: 13. CDR3 bases: TGTGCCAGCAGCTTAGACCCCTGGCGCGGGAGCGGTACCGGGGAGCTGTTTTTT. Its protein product is CASSLDPWRGSGTGELFF.

This clone was recorded once. The chain joins TRBV12-5 to TRBJ2-2, with D unclear. Germline loops: CDR1 LGHNT, CDR2 FRNRAP. The CDR3 is 16 amino acids. Trimming removed 0 bases from V and 7 bases from J, with 15 bases in between. The CDR3 DNA is TGTGCTAGTGGTTTGGTATCCTTTGGCTTGGGCGGGGAGCTGTTTTTT. This translates into CASGLVSFGLGGELFF.

This chain joins TRBV6-2 or TRBV6-3 and TRBJ1-2, with D unclear. The CDR3 is 13 residues long. Germline values: CDR1 MNHEY, CDR2 SVGEGT. V lost 2 bases and J 4 bases, leaving 8 bases between the germline ends. The CDR3 nucleotides read TGTGCCAGCAGTTACGGCGGACTCTATGGCTACACCTTC. It is translated as CASSYGGLYGYTF.

This chain uses TRBV27 with TRBJ1-5; D unresolved. V dropped 5 bases and J dropped 0 bases, with 17 bases sitting between them. The CDR3 length is 17 residues. CDR1 and CDR2 (germline): MNHEY, SMNVEV (reference sequence). CDR3 in amino acids: CASSPSRAANSNQPQHF. In DNA form, the CDR3 reads TGTGCCAGCAGTCCTAGCCGGGCCGCAAATAGCAATCAGCCCCAGCATTTT.

The table lists this clone with a count of one. The V and J genes are TRBV3-1 (or the pseudogene TRBV3-2) and TRBJ2-7, with TRBD2 matching 13 bases. Germline V gene lookup returns CDR1 LGHDT and CDR2 YNNKEL (reference sequence). V was clipped by 1 base and J by 4 bases; unmatched bases: 10. This CDR3 comprises 18 residues. In DNA form, the CDR3 reads TGTGCCAGCAGCCAAGGGTTACTAGCGGGAGGGCCTCGGTACGAGCAGTACTTC. Translated: CASSQGLLAGGPRYEQYF.